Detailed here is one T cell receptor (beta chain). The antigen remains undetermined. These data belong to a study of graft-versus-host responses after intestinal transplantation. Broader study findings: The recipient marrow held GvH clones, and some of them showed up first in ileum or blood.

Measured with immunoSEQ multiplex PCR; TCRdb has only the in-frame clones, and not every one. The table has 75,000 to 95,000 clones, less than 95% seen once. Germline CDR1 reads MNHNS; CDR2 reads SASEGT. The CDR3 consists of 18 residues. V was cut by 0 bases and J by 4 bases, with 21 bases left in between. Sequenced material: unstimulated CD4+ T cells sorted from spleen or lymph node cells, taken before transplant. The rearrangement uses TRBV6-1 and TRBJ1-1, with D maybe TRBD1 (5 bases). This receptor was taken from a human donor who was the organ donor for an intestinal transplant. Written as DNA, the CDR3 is TGTGCCAGCAGTGAAGCGCTTGGGGCGGTTTTCTATCCCACTGAAGCTTTCTTT. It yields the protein CASSEALGAVFYPTEAFF.